This TCR beta chain is from a study of cytomegalovirus exposure and HLA in healthy donors (dated by TCRdb to about 2017). Regarding the study in general: In an earlier analysis of around 540 of the donors, 276 Gb of sequence data and 90 million to 120 million unique TCR beta sequences from about 179 million T cells were reported. The study was designed to test whether signatures of past pathogen exposure could be identified by cataloging public T cell receptors. Because of strong linkage in the cohort, four or five DR-DQ haplotypes were treated as single units for association and clustering. In addition to the first cohort of roughly 670 subjects, a separate validation cohort of 120 different subjects was used. To predict cytomegalovirus infection status, the study brought together high-throughput TCR immunosequencing, statistical association of individual TCRs with disease status, and machine learning. Typing coverage varied by locus: roughly 629-630 donors for A, B, C, DRB1 and DQB1; 500 to 550 for DQA1; more than 600 for DPA1; under 490 for DPB1. Both class I and class II loci were covered by HLA typing, at four-digit resolution. The study used immunosequencing to profile the T cell repertoires of approximately 630 subjects and linked those repertoires to cytomegalovirus serostatus. The genetic ancestry cluster associated with self-reported Caucasian donors included over 80% of the 350 to 500 genotyped donors. In a later genetic analysis, genome-wide SNP genotypes for about 55% of the roughly 670 donors were used, and that subset was treated as a discovery cohort. An early release that covered 640 HLA-typed donors contained approximately 300 gigabases of sequencing data and about 84 million unique TCR sequences. All discovery cohort repertoires had been generated on a single sequencing platform. In an earlier analysis of about 590 of the donors, high-throughput TCR beta sequencing was used to judge whether each TCR beta V gene segment behaved as functional or pseudogenic. Donor age, sex, ethnicity and CMV serostatus were collected together with the repertoire data. The later analysis used no new phenotypic data to find candidate immune exposures, relying instead on TCR beta sequences and their occurrence across donors. To study patterns of TCR occurrence, a later analysis re-analyzed previously published TCR beta repertoires from 550 to 800 donors and added high-resolution HLA genotyping. Across approximately 400 genotyped donors of the cohort, an average of approximately 240,000 unique TCR beta nucleotide sequences per donor were sequenced, and 15% to 20% of those sequences were non-productive. The investigation overall reported the following: It was suggested by the authors that the approach could potentially be generalized to other disease states and immunological phenotypes. While some public TCRs were present in many individuals, most TCR sequences turned up only very rarely across donors. In vitro tests confirmed that a few of the cytomegalovirus-associated TCR beta chains recognize cytomegalovirus antigens. When HLA alleles, especially DR and DQ, strongly co-occurred, attributing TCR associations to individual alleles was difficult. Because the 87-base-pair reads could not distinguish some IMGT-functional V segments, including TRBV6-2 and TRBV6-3, those segments were excluded. Immune exposure information for the cohort was limited to CMV serostatus. A later analysis associated 15,000 to 20,000 TCR beta sequences with specific HLA alleles at a false discovery rate of 0.05. Because some donors lacked HLA typing at each locus, the association tests relied only on the typed subset. The study listed 150 to 200 TCR beta chains as associated with cytomegalovirus. A further reported finding was that TCR beta sequences accurately predicted the HLA-A and HLA-B alleles for most subjects in the first cohort. In a later analysis, the rate of TCR association differed among HLA loci, with DRB1 alleles having the most associated TCRs and HLA-C alleles having the fewest. Compared with the approximately 720-donor mean, donors in an Asian-associated ancestry cluster had fewer N-insertions in productive TCRs, according to a later genetic analysis. The classifier was reported to diagnose cytomegalovirus status with high specificity and sensitivity in both the original cohort and the validation cohort. Correlated functional status among segregating V segments might reflect linkage disequilibrium, but an unknown experimental factor could not be ruled out. A later analysis found that HLA-associated TCR beta chains were more clonally expanded and had lower generation probabilities than equally common non-associated chains. This cohort had only TCR beta chains sequenced, and the lack of alpha or paired-chain data limited which features could be detected. In a later analysis, most CMV-associated TCR beta chains were found to appear HLA-restricted, with HLA associations seemingly driven largely by CMV exposure. An association between a missense DCLRE1C variant and V-gene and J-gene trimming of TCR beta chains was found in a later genetic analysis and replicated in an independent cohort. In a later analysis, several top co-occurrence clusters were reported to appear linked to parvovirus B19, influenza, CMV and Epstein-Barr virus. Sequencing depth was assumed to be roughly uniform across donors in the presence/absence analyses, though that assumption may not hold. In an earlier analysis of a few hundred of the donors, most TCR beta V segments were observed in productive rearrangements about 90% or about 30% of the time, broadly matching IMGT annotations. Seventeen rarely observed V segments, including chromosome 9 orphons, were excluded from the earlier analysis of about 610 of the donors because counts were too low. A cluster of highly shared sequence variants was judged likely to be a technical artifact of the sequencing pipeline.

From V the trimming removes 0 bases and from J it removes 3 bases, while the gene matches leave 7 bases of the junction unaccounted for. The CDR3 measures 16 amino acids from cysteine to phenylalanine. The kept DNA is CDR3 alone, 48 bases in frame from the first base. CDR1 and CDR2, looked up from the germline V gene, are LGHNA and YSLEER. For this clone: Its binding antigen is unknown.

The cohort was made up of roughly 670 healthy bone marrow donors. At the time of sampling, all cohort members were nominally healthy, though unrecorded immune exposures were likely present. The donor tested CMV seronegative and was one of the 352 seronegative cohort members. A peripheral blood sample was provided by each donor, and peripheral blood mononuclear cells were used for TCR beta sequencing. The Qiagen DNeasy Blood Extraction Kit was used to extract genomic DNA from the blood cell samples. The library was produced with the immunoSEQ multiplex PCR assay. A mixture of 60 forward primers for TCR Vbeta segments and 13 reverse primers for TCR Jbeta segments was used in the multiplex PCR. The CDR3 region of rearranged TCR beta genes was amplified from genomic DNA with a multiplex PCR assay. The Illumina HiSeq System was used to sequence the amplified TCR beta libraries as 87-base-pair reads. The study's processing was this. In a later analysis, tens of millions of unique TCR beta chains were counted across the 666 repertoires, and roughly 10 million of these chains were shared by at least two donors. To remove PCR and sequencing errors, raw reads were error-corrected and collapsed into unique sequences using a nearest-neighbor algorithm that merged closely related sequences. V, D and J gene segments were assigned by aligning CDR3 sequences to IMGT reference sequences. For a sequence to be retained, a match of at least six nucleotides to both a V gene segment and a J gene segment was required. Rearrangements were classified as productive when the CDR3 lacked stop codons and remained in frame with V and J, and all other rearrangements were classified as non-productive. Following IMGT convention, CDR3 was defined as the stretch from the second conserved V-encoded cysteine to the conserved J-encoded phenylalanine. In an earlier analysis of roughly 580 of the donors, sequences lacking an unambiguous match to a single V gene segment were excluded. An earlier analysis of about 600 of the donors called V segments functional above 56.7% productive rearrangements and segregating when the between-donor standard deviation exceeded 5%. A statistical classification framework was built to diagnose cytomegalovirus status from the catalog of TCR beta chain sequences. In a later analysis, V and J genes were assigned by comparing TCR nucleotide sequences against IMGT/GENE-DB human TR gene sequences. The TCRdist pipeline was used in a later analysis to assign CDR3 sequences and most-parsimonious VDJ recombination scenarios. In a later analysis, each TCR beta chain was defined by its CDR3 amino acid sequence together with its V-gene family, and reads lacking a unique V-gene family were excluded. A later analysis removed several hundred highly shared, low-generation-probability nucleotide sequences to deal with suspected cross-contamination and a sequencing artifact. In a later analysis, a clonal expansion index for each public chain was calculated from normalized within-repertoire ranks of inferred template counts. A later analysis computed generation probabilities with a VDJ recombination model fitted to out-of-frame rearrangements, and checked the results against IGoR. A later analysis scored TCR-TCR, TCR-HLA and TCR-CMV co-occurrence with hypergeometric tests, applying a repertoire-size bias correction to TCR pairs. To estimate false discovery rates, a later analysis permuted the HLA or CMV assignments 20 times. In a later analysis, co-occurring TCRs were grouped with DBSCAN, and TCRdist sequence similarity was added when clustering was performed within HLA-allele-positive subsets. For co-occurrence clustering, repertoires with fewer than 30,000 or more than 120,000 public chains were excluded, along with four to six repertoires with anomalous nucleotide sharing. TCRdb mirrors the immuneACCESS table, restricted to in-frame sequences. Some clones are absent from its copies; in checked studies, under half trace to an unresolved V gene, and the reason for the others is unknown. Clonal size and the V and J genes are those of that table, whereas D and trimming came from the DNA. The table for this sample lists about 150,000 clones. The ten largest clonotypes hold 1.5% to 2% of the sample.

Sequenced input: PBMCs. This TCR was recovered from a woman between 45 and 60 years old in good health and CMV-seronegative. The chain couples TRBV4-3 to TRBJ2-7; TRBD2 matches 8 bases in the middle. In nucleotide form, the sequence is TGCGCCAGCAGCCAAGAAGTCACTAGCGGTCTCTACGAGCAGTACTTC. This encodes CASSQEVTSGLYEQYF.